The T cell receptor (beta chain) under discussion was sequenced for a study of CD8+ T cells in alopecia areata (dated by TCRdb to the late 2010s). Background for the entire study: Treated patients were enrolled in an open-label pilot trial of oral tofacitinib at 5 to 10 mg twice daily for moderate-to-severe alopecia areata. Tofacitinib was given for 6 to 18 months, followed by 6 months of follow-up off drug to assess delayed response and recurrence. The SALT score, which quantifies the percentage of affected scalp surface area, was used to measure disease severity in treated patients. To study T cell clonal expansion in alopecia areata, the researchers applied high-throughput TCRbeta sequencing to both the C3H/HeJ mouse model and human patients. Scalp tissue and sorted CD4+ and CD8+ peripheral blood T cells from patchy and totalis/universalis alopecia areata patients and from healthy controls were covered by human TCRbeta sequencing. Patients on tofacitinib were biopsied at baseline and after 4 and 24 weeks of treatment, and several of the patients also had a later scalp biopsy. Clonality in the scalp was compared among normal scalp (n=4), patchy alopecia areata scalp (n=8), and alopecia totalis/universalis scalp (n=8). RNA was obtained with the PAXgene miRNA kit for fixed scalp, the miRNeasy kit for PBMCs, and the RNeasy kit for mouse skin. TCRbeta CDR3 regions were amplified by immunoSEQ multiplex PCR using 35 Vbeta forward and 13 Jbeta reverse primers. Points the paper makes about the study in general: During tofacitinib treatment, many expanded lesional clones remained in scalp and blood, and this persistence may partly explain relapse after treatment is stopped. Compared with normal scalp, lesional scalp had higher clonality and more expanded CD8+ clones, particularly in alopecia totalis/universalis, a pattern that suggests antigenic drive. Because the treated cohort was small and had just a single nonresponder, larger studies are needed to establish links between baseline CD8+ expansion and response. Resident alphabeta T cells in normal human skin are also sequenced, complicating scalp TCR repertoire analysis, unlike mouse skin dominated by gammadelta T cells. Shared TCR sequences between patients were less evident than in mice, which may be partly attributable to HLA diversity in the patient population. Tofacitinib significantly lowered scalp clonality and the number of expanded CD8+ clones among the top 100 scalp clones.

Library prep was done by the immunoSEQ multiplex PCR assay. RNA was extracted from all samples and reverse transcribed into cDNA as template for TCR sequencing. SuperScript III was used for first-strand cDNA synthesis, primed with a 2:1 mix of oligo-dT and random hexamers. A synthetic immune receptor repertoire was used to measure amplification bias, and any remaining bias was corrected computationally. In the paper's pipeline: Raw reads were preprocessed for error removal, and CDR3 was defined according to IMGT conventions as running from the conserved cysteine to phenylalanine. To get clonality, Shannon entropy was normalized by log2 of the number of productive unique TCRs and the result was subtracted from 1. Whether scalp clones were CD4 or CD8 was inferred by matching scalp TCRbeta sequences against CD4 and CD8 repertoires sorted from blood. In its TCRdb copy, this immuneACCESS table keeps in-frame sequences only and misses some clones. Where compared with another copy, unresolved V genes explain less than half of these, and the others have no known cause. The DNA was the basis for D and trimming; V, J and clone size are from that table. For this sample the table gives approximately 280,000 clones, of which roughly 64% were detected only once. The ten most abundant clones make up 1.8% of the sample.

Comment on this clone: No cognate antigen has been identified for it. The input lacks base qualities; no much larger clone sits a single base away.

According to the study, the label for this sample's time point signals: around 24 weeks on oral tofacitinib. Reading the label with the study, this specimen's treatment or condition is: oral pan-JAK inhibitor, 5-10 mg twice daily. From alopecia areata patients, peripheral blood was collected along with lesional scalp punch biopsies. PBMCs were isolated by density centrifugation and stained for CD3, CD4 and CD8, after which CD4+ and CD8+ T cells were sorted on a FACSAria. The germline V gene sets CDR1 to SGHRS and CDR2 to YFSETQ. The CDR3 spans 15 residues, from the cysteine through the phenylalanine. Kept here is only the CDR3 DNA, which spans 45 bases and is read in frame from base 1. V sheds 2 bases and J sheds 4 bases, leaving 10 bases between their ends.

The chain uses TRBV5-1 and TRBJ2-6; TRBD1 could be the D gene, as 6 bases match. This receptor was identified in a human donor with alopecia areata. Source: CD4+ T cells sorted from blood, taken at week 24, from a patient treated with tofacitinib. The DNA sequence is given as TGCGCCAGCAGCTTCGGGACACGAGGGGCCAACGTCCTGACTTTC. It codes for CASSFGTRGANVLTF.